This TCR beta chain is drawn from a study of blood T cell repertoires in COVID-19. Study in general: Sites across the United States, Italy and Spain contributed samples from acute and convalescent COVID-19. Sample material is recorded as cDNA or gDNA derived from T cells, B-cell-depleted T cells, or PBMCs.

Method: immunoSEQ multiplex PCR; TCRdb's copy keeps in-frame clones and lacks some. The sample records about 230,000 clones, approximately 84% being singletons. The trim removed 4 bases at V and 5 bases at J, leaving 13 bases unmatched. CDR3 length: 17 amino acids. The V gene's germline CDR1 is LGHNA and CDR2 YSLEER. The clonotype comes from a man aged 50 or older with COVID-19, enrolled during active disease. The chain carries TRBV4-3 and TRBJ1-4; TRBD1 matches at 7 bases. The sample comprised peripheral blood. CDR3 DNA: TGCGCCAGCAGCCCCGGAGCCGAGGGGGACAGAAATGAAAAACTGTTTTTT. Its translation is CASSPGAEGDRNEKLFF.